This T cell receptor (beta chain) was captured in a study of T cells after yellow fever vaccination. Whole-study findings and limits: Post-booster reappearance was seen for most primary-vaccination clones (nearly 97% CD4, around 88% CD8).

A few counts support this clonotype. Its target is unknown. This CDR3 is 13 amino acids long. Per the germline V gene, CDR1 is LGHDT and CDR2 is YNNKEL (reference sequence). V shed 3 bases and J shed 7 bases, with 10 bases lying between them. TCRdb re-analysed the 5' RACE reads in MiXCR, keeping a single row per CDR3 protein. The sample shows nearly 550,000 distinct CDR3 sequences, roughly a fifth of them seen only once. This sample comprised PBMCs, obtained 15 days after the yellow fever booster vaccination. This TCR came from a man in his thirties or forties who received the YFV17D yellow fever vaccine. The chain couples TRBV3-1 to TRBJ1-5; D not resolved. The CDR3 nucleotides read TGTGCCAGCAGCCAGGACCTGCAACAGCCCCAGCATTTT. Amino acids: CASSQDLQQPQHF.